Following are 32 T cell receptor beta chains from one sample sequenced in a study of CD8 T cells in ankylosing spondylitis. TCRdb reprocessed the 5' RACE reads with MiXCR, giving one entry per CDR3 protein. The table has 180,000 or so distinct CDR3 sequences, 11% seen once; the top ten hold roughly 28%. Specimen: blood, either unsorted or a sorted T cell fraction (not recorded which). The receptors were sampled from a male donor with ankylosing spondylitis or in good health (not recorded which).

This clonotype has ten or more counts. The V gene is TRBV7-2, the J gene TRBJ2-3; 7 nucleotides line up with TRBD1. After removal of 1 base from V and 12 bases from J, the junction contained 7 bases not matched to a gene. CDR1 is SGHTA, CDR2 FQGNSA, per germline. CDR3 length: 13 amino acids. The CDR3 is CASSLEETGRQYF. The DNA of the CDR3 is TGTGCCAGCAGCTTAGAGGAGACAGGGCGACAGTATTTT.

This clonotype came up many times. This chain uses TRBV12-3 or TRBV12-4 with TRBJ1-6; tentative D call: TRBD1 (5 bases). V lost 6 bases to trimming and J lost 7 bases, with 16 bases between them. The CDR3 loop spans 15 amino acids. CDR3 in amino acids: CASRAAGRQNSPLHF. CDR3 nucleotides: TGTGCCAGCAGAGCCGCAGGGAGACAAAATTCACCCCTCCACTTT.

This clonotype was recorded many times. The V gene is TRBV5-6, the J gene TRBJ2-1; a possible D gene is TRBD2 (6 bases). The CDR3 sequence is 15 residues long. Germline CDR1 and CDR2: SGHDT and YYEEEE. Trimming took 0 bases from V and 5 from J, leaving 12 bases between them. The CDR3 protein is CASSLDGSGDNEQFF. The CDR3 nucleotides are TGTGCCAGCAGCTTGGACGGTAGCGGAGACAATGAGCAGTTCTTC.

The rearrangement uses TRBV9 and TRBJ2-7; weak D call: TRBD2 (6 bases). This CDR3 is 15 amino acids long. V was pared by 4 bases and J by 0 bases, with 14 bases between. The germline gives CDR1 SGDLS, CDR2 YYNGEE. CDR3 loop: CASSPRDFSSYEQYF. CDR3 nucleotides: TGTGCCAGCAGCCCGCGGGACTTCAGCTCCTACGAGCAGTACTTC.

In this sample, this clonotype turned up a few times. The chain links TRBV11-2 to TRBJ2-2; perhaps TRBD1 as D (6 bases). This CDR3 has 14 residues. The ends were cut back, 5 bases at V and 11 bases at J, with 18 bases in the middle. The germline CDR1 and CDR2 sequences are SGHAT and FQNNGV. CDR3 sequence reads: CASSPSDSQKELFF. CDR3 DNA: TGTGCCAGCAGCCCCTCGGACAGCCAGAAAGAGCTGTTTTTT.

Note on this clonotype: A much bigger clone sits one base away, suggesting this may be a read error. The genes are TRBV3-1 and TRBJ2-1; TRBD2 matches at 9 bases. Per the germline V gene, CDR1 is LGHDT and CDR2 is YNNKEL (reference sequence). This CDR3 contains 15 residues. The chain's CDR3 is CVSSEAGGSYNEQFF. CDR3 in DNA: TGTGTCAGCAGCGAAGCGGGGGGCTCCTACAATGAGCAGTTCTTC.

This chain links TRBV12-3 or TRBV12-4 with TRBJ2-1; 7 bases are shared with TRBD2. The ends lost 3 bases at V and 8 bases at J; junction bases unmatched: 10. The CDR3 is 15 residues long. CDR3 residues: CASSFRGTRGDEQFF. CDR3 DNA sequence: TGTGCCAGCAGTTTTAGAGGGACCCGGGGGGATGAGCAGTTCTTC.

The chain is built from TRBV4-3 and TRBJ1-4; D might be TRBD1 (5 bases). Per germline, CDR1 LGHNA and CDR2 YSLEER. The CDR3 extends over 12 amino acids. The V end lost 3 bases, the J end lost 6 bases, and 5 bases lay between the germline ends. CDR3 sequence: CASSQGDEKLFF. CDR3 bases: TGCGCCAGCAGCCAGGGGGATGAAAAACTGTTTTTT.

This clonotype was counted many times. This chain connects TRBV9 to TRBJ2-3; D is unresolved. CDR3 length: 16 amino acids. Trimming left V 0 bases short and J 0 bases short, with 11 bases between. Germline V gene data show CDR1 as SGDLS and CDR2 as YYNGEE. As DNA, the CDR3 is TGTGCCAGCAGCGTAGAAGCTGCTACCAGCACAGATACGCAGTATTTT. Protein product: CASSVEAATSTDTQYF.

This clonotype has a count of ten or more. This sequence joins TRBV20-1 and TRBJ2-1; 10 positions agree with TRBD2. The CDR3 spans 16 residues. With V trimmed by 4 bases and J by 4 bases, 10 bases remained unmatched. Germline CDR1 DFQATT, CDR2 SNEGSKA (reference sequence). The CDR3 coding sequence is TGCAGTGCTACTCCGGCTAGCGGGAGTGCATACAATGAGCAGTTCTTC. Amino acid sequence: CSATPASGSAYNEQFF.

This clonotype appeared a few times. One base away lies a much larger clone, so this may be a sequencing read error. DNA for the CDR3: TGTGCCAGCAGCCTAGGGAAACTCGGAGGGGAGGCCCAGTACTTC. This sequence encodes CASSLGKLGGEAQYF. This chain joins TRBV9 and TRBJ2-5; possible D gene TRBD2, 6 bases. The germline gives CDR1 SGDLS, CDR2 YYNGEE. The CDR3 is 15 amino acids. V was shortened by 4 bases and J by 9 bases, with 22 bases between the two germline ends.

This clonotype occurred a few times. The rearrangement joins TRBV7-2 to TRBJ2-7; D possibly corresponds to TRBD2 (7 bases). This CDR3 is 15 amino acids long. Trimming pared 3 bases from V and 5 bases from J, leaving 17 bases between. Germline assignment: CDR1 SGHTA and CDR2 FQGNSA. The CDR3 DNA reads TGTGCCAGCAGCTTTTGGGGGGGGCTCATGAACGAGCAGTACTTC. This translates into CASSFWGGLMNEQYF. The variable domain in full, with the rest retrieved from reference TRBV7-2 and TRBJ2-7, is GAGVSQSPSNKVTEKGKDVELRCDPISGHTALYWYRQSLGQGLEFLIYFQGNSAPDKSGLPSDRFSAERTGGSVSTLTIQRTQQEDSAVYLCASSFWGGLMNEQYFGPGTRLTVT.

This clonotype was picked up a small number of times. This chain uses TRBV27 with TRBJ2-1; D is ambiguous. V lost 0 bases, J lost 8 bases, and 11 bases lay in between. This CDR3 is 14 amino acids long. The germline V gene has CDR1 MNHEY and CDR2 SMNVEV (reference sequence). This CDR3 reads CASSLSGFGDEQFF. In nucleotides, the CDR3 is TGTGCCAGCAGTTTATCAGGGTTCGGCGATGAGCAGTTCTTC.

V is TRBV5-1 and J is TRBJ2-1; 11 bases agree with TRBD2. This CDR3 is built from 16 residues. Germline loops: CDR1 SGHRS, CDR2 YFSETQ. With V trimmed by 3 bases and J by 5 bases, 7 bases remained unmatched. The DNA of the CDR3 is TGCGCCAGCAGCTCGTTTAGCGGGGGGGGGAACAATGAGCAGTTCTTC. Its translation is CASSSFSGGGNNEQFF. The whole variable domain, remainder taken from reference TRBV5-1 and TRBJ2-1, is KAGVTQTPRYLIKTRGQQVTLSCSPISGHRSVSWYQQTPGQGLQFLFEYFSETQRNKGNFPGRFSGRQFSNSRSEMNVSTLELGDSALYLCASSSFSGGGNNEQFFGPGTRLTVL.

There are many counts of this clonotype. This chain connects TRBV20-1 to TRBJ1-5; D not certain. Trimming left V 0 bases short and J 7 bases short, with 10 bases between. Germline assignment: CDR1 DFQATT and CDR2 SNEGSKA (reference sequence). This CDR3 spans 13 amino acids. The DNA for the CDR3 is TGCAGTGCTAGAGATTCCTCGGCGCAGCCCCAGCATTTT. It specifies CSARDSSAQPQHF.

This clonotype was seen repeatedly, ten times or more. The chain uses TRBV5-1 and TRBJ2-1; 14 nucleotides match TRBD2. This CDR3 has 18 residues. Germline V gives CDR1 SGHRS, CDR2 YFSETQ. The V and J ends lost 1 base and 4 bases, in that order; junction bases with no gene match: 7. The DNA of the CDR3 is TGCGCCAGCAGCTTGTACCGGACTAGCGGGAGGACGTACAATGAGCAGTTCTTC. Its translation: CASSLYRTSGRTYNEQFF.

The genes are TRBV2 and TRBJ2-1; possibly TRBD2 for D (5 bases). The CDR3 contains 16 residues. Trimming removed 5 bases from V and 0 bases from J, with 14 bases in between. Germline V gene sequence: CDR1 SNHLY, CDR2 FYNNEI. The CDR3 DNA sequence: TGTGCCAGCAGTTCCCAGGAGGCTCACTCCTACAATGAGCAGTTCTTC. Amino acids: CASSSQEAHSYNEQFF.

At least ten counts were recorded for this clonotype. The genes are TRBV5-6 and TRBJ1-1, with D possibly matching TRBD1 (6 bases). V was pared by 0 bases and J by 0 bases, with 15 bases between. CDR1 is SGHDT and CDR2 is YYEEEE in the germline V gene. The CDR3 consists of 17 residues. The CDR3 DNA sequence: TGTGCCAGCAGCTTGGGGTCGCGGGGGGCCATGAACACTGAAGCTTTCTTT. This encodes CASSLGSRGAMNTEAFF. Based on the CDR3 plus reference TRBV5-6 and TRBJ1-1, the full variable domain is DAGVTQSPTHLIKTRGQQVTLRCSPKSGHDTVSWYQQALGQGPQFIFQYYEEEERQRGNFPDRFSGHQFPNYSSELNVNALLLGDSALYLCASSLGSRGAMNTEAFFGQGTRLTVV.

Ten or more counts support this clonotype. The gene calls are TRBV6-2 or TRBV6-3 and TRBJ2-7; 7 bases line up with TRBD1. Germline-derived CDR1 and CDR2 are MNHEY and SVGEGT. This CDR3 has 16 residues. Unmatched junction bases numbered 7, after V lost 0 bases and J lost 2 bases. The CDR3 region has the DNA TGTGCCAGCAGTTACTCAACGGATACAGGGGCCTACGAGCAGTACTTC. Translating it yields CASSYSTDTGAYEQYF.

The table lists this clonotype with many counts. The chain combines TRBV5-6 with TRBJ2-3; D is perhaps TRBD1 or TRBD2 (5 bases each). This CDR3 contains 17 residues. Germline lookup yields CDR1 SGHDT and CDR2 YYEEEE. V gave up 1 base and J gave up 2 bases, with 17 bases separating them. This chain's CDR3 is CASSLYGSGGNTDTQYF. The CDR3 DNA reads as TGTGCCAGCAGCTTGTATGGTTCTGGGGGAAACACAGATACGCAGTATTTT.

This clonotype was observed a handful of times. V is TRBV3-1 and J is TRBJ2-5; 9 nucleotides align to TRBD2. CDR1 and CDR2 from the germline V gene are LGHDT and YNNKEL (reference sequence). V lost 2 bases to trimming and J lost 1 base; unmatched junction nucleotides: 5. The CDR3 runs to 16 residues. CDR3 amino acids: CASSQPGTSLQETQYF. The CDR3 DNA sequence: TGTGCCAGCAGCCAACCCGGGACTAGCCTCCAAGAGACCCAGTACTTC.

The chain has TRBV16 and TRBJ2-7; D not certain. V lost 4 bases and J lost 6, with 10 bases in between. This CDR3 has 12 residues. Germline V CDR1 and CDR2: KGHSY, FQNENV. The CDR3 DNA reads as TGTGCCAGCAGCCGCCGAACAAGCGAGCAGTACTTC. Encoded protein: CASSRRTSEQYF.

The genes are TRBV19 and TRBJ1-1; 7 nucleotides line up with TRBD1. This CDR3 contains 16 residues. Germline V CDR1 and CDR2: LNHDA, SQIVND (reference sequence). V gave up 5 bases and J gave up 2 bases; unmatched junction bases: 11. The CDR3, as DNA: TGTGCCAGTAGTCCTCTGACAGGGCCAGCTAACACTGAAGCTTTCTTT. Translation gives CASSPLTGPANTEAFF.

This clonotype has ten or more counts. The chain joins TRBV12-3 or TRBV12-4 to TRBJ2-7; D is possibly TRBD1 (6 bases). The CDR3 length is 13 residues. V lost 6 bases to trimming and J lost 5 bases, with 14 bases between them. CDR3 sequence reads: CASSKTTGDEQYF. The CDR3 DNA follows: TGTGCCAGCAGCAAAACGACAGGAGACGAGCAGTACTTC.

This clonotype was counted at least ten times. CDR3 nucleotides: TGTGCCAGCAGAGAAACCGGGACAGTACTAGCCAAAAACATTCAGTACTTC. This gives the protein CASRETGTVLAKNIQYF. V gene TRBV6-1 combines with J gene TRBJ2-4; TRBD1 matches 7 bases. V was clipped by 6 bases and J by 0 bases; unmatched bases: 11. The CDR3 totals 17 residues. Germline CDR1 MNHNS, CDR2 SASEGT.

There are a few counts of this clonotype. This rearrangement joins TRBV15 to TRBJ1-6; D is uncertain. From germline, CDR1 is LNHNV and CDR2 YYDKDF (reference sequence). V was clipped by 5 bases and J by 7 bases, with 15 bases between them. This CDR3 is 15 amino acids long. CDR3: CATSAAPWRNSPLHF. CDR3 DNA sequence: TGTGCCACCAGCGCCGCGCCTTGGAGGAATTCACCCCTCCACTTT.

The chain has TRBV20-1 and TRBJ2-1; 8 positions agree with TRBD2. The length of the CDR3 is 14 residues. CDR1 is DFQATT, CDR2 SNEGSKA, per germline (reference sequence). The junction had 12 bases not matched to a gene; V was cut back by 6 bases and J by 8 bases. The CDR3 loop reads CSAPMTGGRDEQFF. The CDR3 coding sequence is TGCAGTGCGCCTATGACGGGGGGGCGGGATGAGCAGTTCTTC.

This clonotype was seen many times. V usage is TRBV18 and J usage is TRBJ2-1; 7 nucleotides align to TRBD1. The CDR3 is 14 residues long. After removal of 3 bases from V and 6 bases from J, the junction contained 5 bases not matched to a gene. Looked up from germline, CDR1 is KGHSH and CDR2 is LQKENI. CDR3 DNA sequence: TGTGCCAGCTCACCCCCTACAGGGGTCAATGAGCAGTTCTTC. Residues: CASSPPTGVNEQFF.

V and J are TRBV20-1 and TRBJ2-5; 7 bases map to TRBD1. Germline values: CDR1 DFQATT, CDR2 SNEGSKA (reference sequence). The CDR3 is 13 amino acids. The junction had 6 bases not matched to a gene; V was cut back by 8 bases and J by 0 bases. CDR3 DNA sequence: TGCAGTACCCTTCAGGGGGACCAAGAGACCCAGTACTTC. Translating gives CSTLQGDQETQYF.

In its sample, this clonotype was seen many times. The chain employs TRBV10-3 and TRBJ2-3, with D perhaps given as TRBD1 or TRBD2 (5 bases each). The germline V and J ends were trimmed by 4 bases and 4 bases, with 15 bases remaining between them. Per germline, CDR1 ENHRY and CDR2 SYGVKD. The CDR3 contains 15 residues. DNA for the CDR3: TGTGCCATCAGTGGCCTGACGGGGCGGTCAGATACGCAGTATTTT. This translates into CAISGLTGRSDTQYF.

This clonotype was detected a few times. The rearrangement uses TRBV5-5 and TRBJ2-5; no clear D. The CDR3 spans 14 residues. Trimming stripped 4 bases from V and 2 bases from J, with 12 bases between. Germline CDR1 is SGHKS and CDR2 is YYEKEE (reference sequence). The CDR3 DNA sequence: TGTGCCAGCAGCCTGGTGACTTCTCAAGAGACCCAGTACTTC. Translated, it gives CASSLVTSQETQYF.

This chain joins TRBV5-1 and TRBJ2-3, with D perhaps TRBD2 (9 bases). The CDR3 contains 16 residues. Germline lookup yields CDR1 SGHRS and CDR2 YFSETQ. Trimming shortened V by 0 bases and J by 7 bases, and 18 bases separated the two germline ends. The CDR3 reads CASSLVASGDRNTQYF. In DNA, the CDR3 is TGCGCCAGCAGCTTGGTGGCTAGCGGGGACAGGAATACGCAGTATTTT.